The T cell receptor beta chain under discussion was sequenced for a study of monozygotic twins with inflammatory bowel disease. TCRdb re-called the 5' RACE reads and gives one entry per CDR3 protein, without DNA. Here the sample table reports approximately 330,000 distinct CDR3 sequences. The CDR3 runs to 16 residues. The clonotype was recovered from a human donor with ulcerative colitis or Crohn's disease, or a healthy co-twin of an affected twin (not recorded which). Sequencing used blood. This chain connects TRBV12-3 or TRBV12-4 to TRBJ1-3; TCRdb's assignment of TRBD1 cannot be checked, as there is no DNA. CDR3 amino acids: CASRQTGSGSGNTIYF.